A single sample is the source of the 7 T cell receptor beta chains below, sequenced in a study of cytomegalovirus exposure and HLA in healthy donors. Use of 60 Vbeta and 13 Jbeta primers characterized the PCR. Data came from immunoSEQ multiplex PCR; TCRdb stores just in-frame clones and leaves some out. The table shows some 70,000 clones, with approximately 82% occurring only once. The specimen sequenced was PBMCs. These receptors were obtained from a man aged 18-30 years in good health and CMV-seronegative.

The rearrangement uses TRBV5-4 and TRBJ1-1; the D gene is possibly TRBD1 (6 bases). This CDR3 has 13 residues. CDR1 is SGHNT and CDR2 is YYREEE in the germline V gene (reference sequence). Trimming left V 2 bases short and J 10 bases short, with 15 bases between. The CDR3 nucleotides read TGTGCCAGCAGCTTATCAGGGGCGCCGCGAGCTTTCTTT. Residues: CASSLSGAPRAFF.

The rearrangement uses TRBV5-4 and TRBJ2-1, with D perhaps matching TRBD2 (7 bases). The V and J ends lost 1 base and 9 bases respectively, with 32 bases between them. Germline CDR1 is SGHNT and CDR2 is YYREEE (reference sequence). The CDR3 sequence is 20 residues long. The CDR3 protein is CASSLIGGWAQGGMGSEQFF. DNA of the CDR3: TGTGCCAGCAGCTTGATTGGGGGGTGGGCACAGGGAGGGATGGGCAGTGAGCAGTTCTTC. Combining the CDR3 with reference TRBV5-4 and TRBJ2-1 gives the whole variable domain ETGVTQSPTHLIKTRGQQVTLRCSSQSGHNTVSWYQQALGQGPQFIFQYYREEENGRGNFPPRFSGLQFPNYSSELNVNALELDDSALYLCASSLIGGWAQGGMGSEQFFGPGTRLTVL.

The CDR3 sequence: CASSSGTGGISTDTQYF. CDR3 bases: TGTGCCAGCAGTTCAGGGACAGGGGGCATTAGCACAGATACGCAGTATTTT. The rearrangement joins TRBV28 to TRBJ2-3, with 12 bases identical to TRBD1. The CDR3 is 17 amino acids. The trim removed 4 bases at V and 0 bases at J, leaving 5 bases unmatched. Per germline, CDR1 MDHEN and CDR2 SYDVKM.

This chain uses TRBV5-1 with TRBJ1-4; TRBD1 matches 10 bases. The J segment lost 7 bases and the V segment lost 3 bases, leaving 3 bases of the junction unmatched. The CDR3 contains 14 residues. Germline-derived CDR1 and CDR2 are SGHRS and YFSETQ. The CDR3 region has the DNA TGCGCCAGCAGCTCGGGACAGGGGTTTGAAAAACTGTTTTTT. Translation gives CASSSGQGFEKLFF.

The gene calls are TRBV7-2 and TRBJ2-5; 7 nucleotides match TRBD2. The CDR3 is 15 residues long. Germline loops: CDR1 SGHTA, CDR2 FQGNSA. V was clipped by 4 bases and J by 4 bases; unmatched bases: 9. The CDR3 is CASSWWAGVPETQYF. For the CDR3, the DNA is TGTGCCAGCAGCTGGTGGGCGGGAGTCCCAGAGACCCAGTACTTC. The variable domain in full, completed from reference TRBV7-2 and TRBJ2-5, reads GAGVSQSPSNKVTEKGKDVELRCDPISGHTALYWYRQSLGQGLEFLIYFQGNSAPDKSGLPSDRFSAERTGGSVSTLTIQRTQQEDSAVYLCASSWWAGVPETQYFGPGTRLLVL.

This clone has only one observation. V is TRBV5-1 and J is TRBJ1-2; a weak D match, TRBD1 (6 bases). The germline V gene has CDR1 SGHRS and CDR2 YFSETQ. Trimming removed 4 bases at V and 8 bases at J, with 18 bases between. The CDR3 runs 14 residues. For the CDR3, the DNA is TGCGCCAGCAGCATCCGGACAGCCATGGGGGGCTACACCTTC. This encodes CASSIRTAMGGYTF.

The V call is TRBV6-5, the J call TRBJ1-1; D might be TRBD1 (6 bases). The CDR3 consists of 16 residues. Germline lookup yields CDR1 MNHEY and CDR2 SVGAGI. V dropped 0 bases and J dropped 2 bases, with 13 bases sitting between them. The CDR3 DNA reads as TGTGCCAGCAGTTACTCACCAGGGGCCCTTAACACTGAAGCTTTCTTT. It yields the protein CASSYSPGALNTEAFF.